A selection of T cell receptor beta chains follows, all from one sample in a study of CD8+CD57+ T cells in acquired aplastic anemia. TCRdb passed the reads through MiXCR, listing each CDR3 protein once. The table shows about 170,000 distinct CDR3 sequences, with roughly 43% occurring only once. Sequences were obtained from sorted CD4+, CD8+, or CD8+CD57+ T cells (not recorded which) from PBMCs. These receptors originate from a human donor with aplastic anemia. Both conserved end residues are part of each CDR3. Each record gives: CDR3 length, D gene, clone size, V gene, J gene, CDR3 DNA, CDR3 protein. A D gene is named only where the DNA matches it firmly. Where a row states a size, it is once, few, many or the class of an expanded clone; other rows omit it.

length: 13
D: TRBD1
size: many
V: TRBV20-1
J: TRBJ1-2
DNA: TGCAGTGCCAACTCTCTAGGGGGCAATGGCTACACCTTC
CDR3: CSANSLGGNGYTF

length: 15
D: TRBD1
size: NA
V: TRBV5-1
J: TRBJ2-7
DNA: TGCGCCAGCAGCTTCTGGGACAGGAGCTCCTACGAGCAGTACTTC
CDR3: CASSFWDRSSYEQYF

length: 14
D: NA
size: NA
V: TRBV19
J: TRBJ1-5
DNA: TGTGCCAGTAAGATCGGGGGCGGCAATCAGCCCCAGCATTTT
CDR3: CASKIGGGNQPQHF

length: 14
D: NA
size: many
V: TRBV12-3/TRBV12-4
J: TRBJ1-1
DNA: TGTGCCAGCAGTCCTCCCGACAGGAACACTGAAGCTTTCTTT
CDR3: CASSPPDRNTEAFF

length: 15
D: NA
size: many
V: TRBV7-9
J: TRBJ1-1
DNA: TGTGCCAGCAGCTTAGGCGAGGGGGGAGGCACTGAAGCTTTCTTT
CDR3: CASSLGEGGGTEAFF

length: 17
D: TRBD2
size: many
V: TRBV20-1
J: TRBJ2-5
DNA: TGCAGTGCCCGAGGACTAGCGGGGGGGCTTTACAGGGAGACCCAGTACTTC
CDR3: CSARGLAGGLYRETQYF

length: 10
D: NA
size: once
V: TRBV24-1
J: TRBJ1-2
DNA: TGTGCCACCAGTGATTTTGGCTACACCTTC
CDR3: CATSDFGYTF

length: 17
D: NA
size: NA
V: TRBV3-1
J: TRBJ1-4
DNA: TGTGCCAGCAGTGGAGCCCCTTTGATGCGGCGTAATGAAAAACTGTTTTTT
CDR3: CASSGAPLMRRNEKLFF

length: 16
D: TRBD1
size: few
V: TRBV4-2
J: TRBJ2-2
DNA: TGTGCCAGCAGCCAAGCACAGGGGTCGAACACCGGGGAGCTGTTTTTT
CDR3: CASSQAQGSNTGELFF

length: 16
D: TRBD2
size: many
V: TRBV5-4
J: TRBJ2-3
DNA: TGTGCCAGCAGCTTGGATAGGCGGGGGGGCACAGATACGCAGTATTTT
CDR3: CASSLDRRGGTDTQYF

length: 13
D: NA
size: NA
V: TRBV20-1
J: TRBJ2-1
DNA: TGCAGTGCTCCAGTGCCGGGGTGGAATGAGCAGTTCTTC
CDR3: CSAPVPGWNEQFF

length: 16
D: TRBD1
size: NA
V: TRBV15
J: TRBJ2-2
DNA: TGTGCCACCAGCCCTTTGTGGACAGGGGACGTGGGGGAGCTGTTTTTT
CDR3: CATSPLWTGDVGELFF

length: 14
D: NA
size: many
V: TRBV5-5
J: TRBJ1-2
DNA: TGTGCCAGCAGCTTGGCCGGGGCCCTTAGCGGCTACACCTTC
CDR3: CASSLAGALSGYTF

length: 15
D: TRBD1
size: few
V: TRBV6-2/TRBV6-3
J: TRBJ1-4
DNA: TGTGCCACATCGGGACAGGGGTCAACTAATGAAAAACTGTTTTTT
CDR3: CATSGQGSTNEKLFF

length: 13
D: NA
size: NA
V: TRBV19
J: TRBJ1-5
DNA: TGTGCCAGTAGCAAACTCCCTTATCAGCCCCAGCATTTT
CDR3: CASSKLPYQPQHF

length: 16
D: TRBD1
size: many
V: TRBV6-5
J: TRBJ1-3
DNA: TGTGCCAGCAGTTACGGGACAGGGAGCTCTGGAAACACCATATATTTT
CDR3: CASSYGTGSSGNTIYF

length: 14
D: NA
size: few
V: TRBV27
J: TRBJ1-1
DNA: TGTGCCAGCCACGCGCGGTCGCCGAACACTGAAGCTTTCTTT
CDR3: CASHARSPNTEAFF

length: 13
D: NA
size: many
V: TRBV7-6
J: TRBJ1-2
DNA: TGTGCCAGCAGCTTCGGGGTTAACTATGGCTACACCTTC
CDR3: CASSFGVNYGYTF